This is a list of T cell receptor beta chains from one sample in a study of blood T cell repertoires in COVID-19. Profiling relied on immunoSEQ multiplex PCR, and the TCRdb table lists in-frame clones only, not all of them. The table lists 200,000 to 250,000 clones, approximately 81% of them singletons, with around 0.97% in the top ten. The sample consisted of peripheral blood. These receptors came from a middle-aged man with acute or convalescent COVID-19. CDR3s include the opening cysteine and the closing phenylalanine or tryptophan. The order of the fields is D gene, V gene, J gene, clone size, CDR3 DNA, CDR3 protein. A D gene is named only where the DNA matches it firmly. Clone size is stated in some rows and not others, as once, few, many or a class when expanded.

>TRBD2|TRBV5-1|TRBJ2-7|once
TGCGCCAGCAGCTCGGGGACTAGCTTAATGGAGCAGTACTTC
CASSSGTSLMEQYF
>TRBD1|TRBV7-3|TRBJ2-7|-
TGTGCCAGCAGCTTAAAGCAAGGGAGACAGGGACCAAAGGAAGCCTACGAGCAGTACTTC
CASSLKQGRQGPKEAYEQYF
>TRBD1|TRBV19|TRBJ1-1|-
TGTGCCAGTAGTATCGCGGAGGGGGCTGGCACTGAAGCTTTCTTT
CASSIAEGAGTEAFF
>TRBD1|TRBV25-1|TRBJ2-2|-
TGTGCCAGCAGTGCTCAGGGGACAGGGCCCGGGGAGCTGTTTTTT
CASSAQGTGPGELFF
>TRBD1|TRBV4-2|TRBJ1-2|once
TGTGCCAGCAGCCAAGAAGGGGACAGGGAACTCTATGGCTACACCTTC
CASSQEGDRELYGYTF
>-|TRBV4-1|TRBJ2-3|once
TGCGCCAGCAACCTTTTTGCGGGGGCCACAGATACGCAGTATTTT
CASNLFAGATDTQYF
>-|TRBV2|TRBJ1-5|-
TGTGCCAGCAGTGAATCCCCCAATAGCAATCAGCCCCAGCATTTT
CASSESPNSNQPQHF
>TRBD1|TRBV25-1|TRBJ1-2|-
TGTGCCAGCAGTGACTCCGGGACAGACCTCTATGGCTACACCTTC
CASSDSGTDLYGYTF
>-|TRBV5-1|TRBJ2-7|-
TGCGCCAGCAGCTTGTCAGCGGGCGAGCAGTACTTC
CASSLSAGEQYF
>TRBD2|TRBV7-8|TRBJ2-1|-
TGTGCCAGCAGCTTAGCGGGGACTAGCATCAGCGAGCAGTTCTTC
CASSLAGTSISEQFF
>TRBD1|TRBV5-1|TRBJ1-2|-
TGCGCCAGCAGGACAGGGAACTATGGCTACACCTTC
CASRTGNYGYTF
>-|TRBV28|TRBJ1-2|-
TGTGCCAGCAGTTTACCCGCCGCACAGGGCGATGGCTACACCTTC
CASSLPAAQGDGYTF
>-|TRBV7-3|TRBJ2-2|-
TGTGCCAGCAGTCAGGGGGGCATTAGCACCGGGGAGCTGTTTTTT
CASSQGGISTGELFF
>-|TRBV9|TRBJ1-1|-
TGTGCCAGCAGCAAAGGGGAACAATTTGAAGCTTTCTTT
CASSKGEQFEAFF
>-|TRBV7-2|TRBJ2-2|-
TGTGCCAGCAGTCGGGACACCGGGGAGCTGTTTTTT
CASSRDTGELFF
>TRBD1|TRBV6-5|TRBJ1-1|-
TGTGCCAGCGCCCGGGGACAGGGGATGGCTGAAGCTTTCTTT
CASARGQGMAEAFF
>-|TRBV4-1|TRBJ1-5|-
TGCGCCAGCAGCCAAGCCTCACAAAGATATAGCAATCAGCCCCAGCATTTT
CASSQASQRYSNQPQHF
>-|TRBV30|TRBJ2-7|-
TGTGCCTGGAGTATGGGGCAGGGAAGGTCCTACGAGCAGTACTTC
CAWSMGQGRSYEQYF
>-|TRBV5-8|TRBJ1-2|-
TGTGCCAGCAGCTTGGTGGCTCCGGCTCCCGGAGGGTTCTATGGCTACACCTTC
CASSLVAPAPGGFYGYTF
>TRBD2|TRBV7-3|TRBJ2-1|-
TGTGCCAGCAGTTTAGCGGGGGGTACCTACAATGAGCAGTTCTTC
CASSLAGGTYNEQFF
>-|TRBV7-9|TRBJ1-2|-
TGTGCCAGCAGCCATTCCGGACAGTTTTATGGCTACACCTTC
CASSHSGQFYGYTF
>-|TRBV12-3/TRBV12-4|TRBJ1-2|-
TGTGCCAGCAGTTTAGGGGCCAGCTTTGGCTACACCTTC
CASSLGASFGYTF
>-|TRBV28|TRBJ2-3|-
TGTGCCAGCAGTCCCAAGATCTCAGGGGCAGATACGCAGTATTTT
CASSPKISGADTQYF
>-|TRBV6-1|TRBJ2-1|-
TGTGCCAGCAGTAACCAACGGGGGGCAATCAATGAGCAGTTCTTC
CASSNQRGAINEQFF